Each of the 25 T cell receptor beta chains below was sequenced from the same sample in a study of cytomegalovirus exposure and HLA in healthy donors (dated by TCRdb to the late 2010s). The library relied on the immunoSEQ multiplex PCR assay. The multiplex PCR relied on a mix of 60 forward primers for TCR Vbeta segments and 13 reverse primers for TCR Jbeta segments. TCRdb took this table from immuneACCESS and kept in-frame rearrangements with V and J called. Such tables lack part of the clones; where checked against another copy, unresolved V genes explain under half of the gap, and the rest is unexplained. This sample's records show more than 100,000 clones. Together, the top ten hold roughly 3.5% of the sample. The specimen sequenced was PBMCs. All receptors come from a man aged 35-49 years in good health and CMV-seronegative.

The chain employs TRBV28 and TRBJ1-1, with unresolved D. The germline gives CDR1 MDHEN, CDR2 SYDVKM. Trimming took 5 bases from V and 7 from J, leaving 8 bases between them. This CDR3 is 11 amino acids long. The CDR3 reads CASSPSNEAFF. Written as DNA, the CDR3 is TGTGCCAGCAGTCCATCAAATGAAGCTTTCTTT.

CDR3 sequence (DNA): TGCGCCAGCAGATCGCAGGGGACCGGGGAGCTGTTTTTT. The encoded protein is CASRSQGTGELFF. The chain uses TRBV5-1 and TRBJ2-2; the D gene is possibly TRBD1 (6 bases). CDR3 length: 13 residues. The germline V and J ends were trimmed by 5 bases and 5 bases, with 10 bases remaining between them. Germline V CDR1 and CDR2: SGHRS, YFSETQ. Looking up the rest from reference TRBV5-1 and TRBJ2-2 gives the full variable domain: KAGVTQTPRYLIKTRGQQVTLSCSPISGHRSVSWYQQTPGQGLQFLFEYFSETQRNKGNFPGRFSGRQFSNSRSEMNVSTLELGDSALYLCASRSQGTGELFFGEGSRLTVL.

The chain combines TRBV7-2 with TRBJ2-7, with D perhaps TRBD1 (5 bases). Trimming removed 2 bases at V and 5 bases at J, with 13 bases between. CDR1 is SGHTA and CDR2 is FQGNSA in the germline V gene. The CDR3 loop spans 14 amino acids. CDR3 region: CASSLRQGHDEQYF. The DNA of the CDR3 is TGTGCCAGCAGCTTACGCCAGGGCCACGACGAGCAGTACTTC.

The CDR3 loop is CATSRGAMNTEAFF. The CDR3 DNA sequence: TGTGCCACCTCTCGGGGAGCCATGAACACTGAAGCTTTCTTT. The genes are TRBV15 and TRBJ1-1, with unresolved D. The CDR3 runs to 14 residues. Germline lookup yields CDR1 LNHNV and CDR2 YYDKDF (reference sequence). The germline V and J ends were trimmed by 8 bases and 0 bases, with 13 bases remaining between them.

V and J are TRBV21-1 and TRBJ2-7; TRBD1 was called by the table and not checked on the DNA. TRBV21-1 is a recognized pseudogene. CDR3 length: 19 amino acids. The CDR3 DNA reads as TGTGCCAGCAGGGAAAATGACCCGAAGATCGGACAGGGTTGTTACGAGCAGTACTTC. Amino acid sequence: CASRENDPKIGQGCYEQYF.

The V and J genes are TRBV6-4 and TRBJ2-3; TRBD2 agrees at 11 bases. Germline CDR1 and CDR2: MRHNA and SNTAGT. Germline trimming cut 4 bases from V and 2 bases from J; bases unmatched to any gene: 5. CDR3 length: 16 residues. Written as DNA, the CDR3 is TGTGCCAGCAGTGTCCTTAGCGGGGGGGCCACAGATACGCAGTATTTT. Translated: CASSVLSGGATDTQYF.

The chain recombines TRBV30 with TRBJ1-2; 10 bases are a match to TRBD1. In germline, CDR1 is GTSNPN, CDR2 SVGIG (reference sequence). Unmatched junction bases numbered 8, after V lost 2 bases and J lost 2 bases. This CDR3 is built from 16 residues. CDR3 DNA: TGTGCCTGGAGTCCGGGACAGGGGCCAGCCAACTATGGCTACACCTTC. Translating gives CAWSPGQGPANYGYTF.

The chain joins TRBV5-5 to TRBJ1-5, with a possible D match to TRBD1 (6 bases). Trimming cost V 3 bases and J 2 bases, with 6 bases left between them. Per the germline V gene, CDR1 is SGHKS and CDR2 is YYEKEE (reference sequence). This CDR3 contains 13 residues. CDR3 sequence: CASSSGGNQPQHF. The CDR3 nucleotides are TGTGCCAGCAGCTCAGGGGGCAATCAGCCCCAGCATTTT. Looking up the rest from reference TRBV5-5 and TRBJ1-5 gives the full variable domain: DAGVTQSPTHLIKTRGQQVTLRCSPISGHKSVSWYQQVLGQGPQFIFQYYEKEERGRGNFPDRFSARQFPNYSSELNVNALLLGDSALYLCASSSGGNQPQHFGDGTRLSIL.

The V and J genes are TRBV18 and TRBJ1-1; maybe TRBD1 (5 bases). The CDR3 is 11 amino acids. Germline V gene data show CDR1 as KGHSH and CDR2 as LQKENI. The V end lost 5 bases, the J end lost 8 bases, and 9 bases lay between the germline ends. The CDR3 loop reads CASSDDREAFF. In DNA form, the CDR3 reads TGTGCCAGCTCAGACGACAGAGAAGCTTTCTTT.

This rearrangement joins TRBV7-7 to TRBJ2-3; D is possibly TRBD1 (5 bases). V gave up 5 bases and J gave up 2 bases, with 14 bases separating them. CDR1 and CDR2 from the germline V gene are SSHAT and FNYEAQ (reference sequence). The CDR3 sequence is 15 residues long. The CDR3 loop reads CASSAGFSITDTQYF. The CDR3 DNA is TGTGCCAGCAGCGCAGGGTTCTCCATCACAGATACGCAGTATTTT.

The chain is built from TRBV5-8 and TRBJ2-5, with D perhaps TRBD2 (5 bases). The germline V and J ends were trimmed by 0 bases and 5 bases, with 14 bases remaining between them. The CDR3 runs 15 residues. Germline V gives CDR1 SGHTS, CDR2 YDEGEE. The CDR3 region has the DNA TGTGCCAGCAGCTTGGGGACTTCTGACGGGGAGACCCAGTACTTC. As protein: CASSLGTSDGETQYF.

This chain uses TRBV28 with TRBJ1-5; no clear D gene. This CDR3 has 13 residues. V lost 7 bases and J lost 7, with 14 bases in between. Germline values: CDR1 MDHEN, CDR2 SYDVKM. CDR3 residues: CASTSGGGQPQHF. The CDR3 DNA sequence: TGTGCCAGCACTTCGGGAGGCGGGCAGCCCCAGCATTTT.

The chain links TRBV29-1 to TRBJ2-7; possibly TRBD2 for D (6 bases). Trimming shortened V by 5 bases and J by 3 bases, and 17 bases separated the two germline ends. From germline, CDR1 is SQVTM and CDR2 ANQGSEA. The CDR3 consists of 14 residues. The CDR3 nucleotides read TGCAGCGTTCGGGTCAGGGAGGCGCTCTACGAGCAGTACTTC. Its translation: CSVRVREALYEQYF.

The chain is built from TRBV10-3 and TRBJ2-7, with TRBD1 matching 10 bases. The junction had 7 bases not matched to a gene; V was cut back by 6 bases and J by 11 bases. Germline loops: CDR1 ENHRY, CDR2 SYGVKD. The CDR3 runs 12 residues. The DNA for the CDR3 is TGTGCCATCAGAGAGGACAGGGGGGTTAAGTACTTC. The encoded protein is CAIREDRGVKYF.

The chain has TRBV7-9 and TRBJ1-1, with a weak D call TRBD1 (5 bases). CDR3 length equals 15 residues. Germline loops: CDR1 SEHNR, CDR2 FQNEAQ (reference sequence). V was trimmed by 1 base and J by 8 bases, leaving 17 bases between them. The CDR3: CASSLVSGGTTEAFF. In DNA, the CDR3 is TGTGCCAGCAGCTTAGTTTCCGGGGGGACTACAGAAGCTTTCTTT.

The V call is TRBV9, the J call TRBJ2-2; TRBD1 matches at 7 bases. Germline V CDR1 and CDR2: SGDLS, YYNGEE. This CDR3 is 15 amino acids long. J lost 3 bases, V lost 3 bases, and 5 bases had no gene match. The chain's CDR3 is CASSATGTDTGELFF. CDR3 DNA: TGTGCCAGCAGCGCGACAGGGACGGACACCGGGGAGCTGTTTTTT.

The chain uses TRBV19 and TRBJ2-6, with TRBD1 matching over 10 bases. The CDR3 totals 17 residues. CDR1 and CDR2 from the germline V gene are LNHDA and SQIVND (reference sequence). Unmatched junction bases numbered 4, after V lost 4 bases and J lost 1 base. DNA for the CDR3: TGTGCCAGTAGTACGACAGGGGGCGCTTCTGGGGCCAACGTCCTGACTTTC. The encoded protein is CASSTTGGASGANVLTF.

With regard to this clone: One end of the junction does not line up with germline, which may come from a read error. The V and J genes are TRBV2 and TRBJ2-3, with D uncertain. Germline V gives CDR1 SNHLY, CDR2 FYNNEI. The length of the CDR3 is 9 residues. The CDR3 here is CASSESSGF. The DNA of the CDR3 is TGTGCCAGCAGTGAATCGTCGGGTTTT. Full variable domain (remainder filled in from reference TRBV2 and TRBJ2-3): EPEVTQTPSHQVTQMGQEVILRCVPISNHLYFYWYRQILGQKVEFLVSFYNNEISEKSEIFDDQFSVERPDGSNFTLKIRSTKLEDSAMYFCASSESSGFGPGTRLTVL.

The gene calls are TRBV5-7 and TRBJ1-1, with a possible D match to TRBD1 (5 bases). TRBV5-7 is placed among ORFs of uncertain function. V was shortened by 4 bases and J by 10 bases, with 17 bases between the two germline ends. The CDR3 totals 13 residues. CDR3: CASSAFVVGGAFF. As DNA, the CDR3 is TGTGCCAGCAGCGCCTTCGTTGTGGGGGGAGCTTTCTTT.

V is TRBV4-3 and J is TRBJ1-2; D not certain. V was pared by 4 bases and J by 0 bases, with 12 bases between. The CDR3 consists of 15 residues. Germline-derived CDR1 and CDR2 are LGHNA and YSLEER. CDR3 nucleotides: TGCGCCAGCAGCCTCAAAGGGAGCGCTAACTATGGCTACACCTTC. Protein: CASSLKGSANYGYTF.

The CDR3 loop is CASSVGTGKAFF. CDR3 sequence (DNA): TGTGCCAGCAGCGTCGGGACAGGGAAAGCTTTCTTT. This rearrangement joins TRBV9 to TRBJ1-1, with TRBD1 matching 9 bases. The germline gives CDR1 SGDLS, CDR2 YYNGEE. This CDR3 contains 12 residues. V gave up 2 bases and J gave up 9 bases; unmatched junction bases: 2.

For the CDR3, the DNA is TGTGCCAGCAGCGTCCGTCCAGGGGTGGACTACGAGCAGTACTTC. This encodes CASSVRPGVDYEQYF. The V gene is TRBV5-6, the J gene TRBJ2-7; maybe TRBD1 (6 bases). V lost 4 bases and J 3 bases, leaving 17 bases between the germline ends. The CDR3 consists of 15 residues. Germline CDR1 and CDR2: SGHDT and YYEEEE.

V gene TRBV4-1 combines with J gene TRBJ2-1; no reliable D call. The V and J ends lost 1 base and 7 bases respectively, with 14 bases between them. CDR1 is MGHRA, CDR2 YSYEKL, per germline. CDR3 size: 15 residues. In DNA, the CDR3 is TGCGCCAGCAGCCAAGTAGCTCTTGACCGAAATGAGCAGTTCTTC. This sequence encodes CASSQVALDRNEQFF.

CDR3: CASSLATGHHSNQPQHF. CDR3 in DNA: TGTGCCAGCAGTTTGGCGACAGGTCACCATAGCAATCAGCCCCAGCATTTT. V and J are TRBV2 and TRBJ1-5, with D maybe TRBD1 (6 bases). Germline V lookup: CDR1 SNHLY, CDR2 FYNNEI. The V end lost 5 bases, the J end lost 0 bases, and 17 bases lay between the germline ends. The CDR3 is 17 residues long.

The chain combines TRBV7-6 with TRBJ2-7; 13 positions match TRBD2. The CDR3 covers 16 residues. V was pared by 2 bases and J by 5 bases, with 6 bases of the junction left unmatched. Germline CDR1 is SGHVS and CDR2 is FNYEAQ. In nucleotides, the CDR3 is TGTGCCAGCAGCTTACGGACTAGCGGGAGAAGCGACGAGCAGTACTTC. Translated: CASSLRTSGRSDEQYF.